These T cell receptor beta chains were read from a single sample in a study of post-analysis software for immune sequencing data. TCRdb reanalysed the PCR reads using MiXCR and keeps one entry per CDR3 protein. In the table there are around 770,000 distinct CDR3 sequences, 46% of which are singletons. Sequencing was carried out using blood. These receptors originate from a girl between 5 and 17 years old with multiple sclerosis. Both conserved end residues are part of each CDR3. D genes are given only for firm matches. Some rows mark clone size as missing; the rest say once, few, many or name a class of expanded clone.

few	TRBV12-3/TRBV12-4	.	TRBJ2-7	CASSLEQGPREQYF	TGTGCCAGCAGTTTAGAACAGGGTCCCCGCGAGCAGTACTTC
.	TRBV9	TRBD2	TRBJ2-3	CASSVDAGVSDTQYF	TGTGCCAGCAGCGTAGATGCGGGAGTTTCAGATACGCAGTATTTT
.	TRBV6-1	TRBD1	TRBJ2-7	CASSDAGGSYEQYF	TGTGCCAGCAGTGACGCAGGGGGCTCCTACGAGCAGTACTTC
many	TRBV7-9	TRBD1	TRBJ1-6	CASSLHDWTGHNSPLHF	TGTGCCAGCAGCTTACACGACTGGACAGGGCATAATTCACCCCTCCACTTT
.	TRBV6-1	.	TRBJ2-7	CASSAGGAPHGYEQYF	TGTGCCAGCAGTGCCGGAGGAGCGCCTCACGGATACGAGCAGTACTTC
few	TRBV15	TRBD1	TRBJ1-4	CATSRDLAGGAEKLFF	TGTGCCACCAGCAGAGATCTGGCAGGGGGCGCAGAAAAACTGTTTTTT
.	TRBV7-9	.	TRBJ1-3	CASSLEWGETGNTIYF	TGTGCCAGCAGCTTAGAGTGGGGGGAAACTGGAAACACCATATATTTT
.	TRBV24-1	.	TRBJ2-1	CATSDLPSGAGAEQFF	TGTGCCACCAGTGATTTGCCGAGTGGGGCAGGGGCGGAGCAGTTCTTC
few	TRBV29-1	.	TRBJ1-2	CSVEGGGYTF	TGCAGCGTTGAAGGGGGTGGCTACACCTTC
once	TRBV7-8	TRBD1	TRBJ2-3	CASGLVTGQAATDAQYF	TGTGCCAGCGGCTTAGTGACGGGACAGGCAGCGACAGATGCGCAGTATTTT
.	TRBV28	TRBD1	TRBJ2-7	CASIIDRVGSYEQYF	TGTGCCAGCATCATCGACAGGGTAGGCTCCTACGAGCAGTACTTC
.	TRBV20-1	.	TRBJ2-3	CSVKDRIHDGYTFGSGTTDTQYF	.
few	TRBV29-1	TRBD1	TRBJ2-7	CSAGTGTSYEQYF	TGCAGCGCCGGGACAGGGACCTCCTACGAGCAGTACTTC
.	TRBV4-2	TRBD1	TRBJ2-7	CASSQEGGQGLYEQYF	TGTGCCAGCAGCCAAGAAGGTGGACAGGGTCTCTACGAGCAGTACTTC
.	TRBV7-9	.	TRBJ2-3	CASSQGPRLDTQYF	TGTGCCAGCAGCCAAGGGCCTCGTTTAGATACGCAGTATTTT
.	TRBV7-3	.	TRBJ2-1	CASSLQGGSSYNEQFF	TGTGCCAGCAGCTTACAGGGGGGGAGCTCCTACAATGAGCAGTTCTTC
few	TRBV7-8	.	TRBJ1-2	CASSPVRTGYGYTF	TGTGCCAGCAGCCCGGTTCGGACCGGTTATGGCTACACCTTC
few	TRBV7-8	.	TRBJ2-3	CASTDTAGRDTQYF	TGTGCCAGCACCGACACGGCGGGGAGAGATACGCAGTATTTT
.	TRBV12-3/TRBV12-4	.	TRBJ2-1	CASSQDSRGNEQFF	TGTGCCAGCAGCCAGGACAGCAGAGGGAATGAGCAGTTCTTC
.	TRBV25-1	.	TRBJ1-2	CASRFGDYGYTF	TGTGCCAGCAGATTTGGGGACTATGGCTACACCTTC
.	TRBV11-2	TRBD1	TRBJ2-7	CASSPSLGTAKYEQYF	TGTGCCAGCAGCCCGAGCCTCGGGACAGCAAAATACGAGCAGTACTTC
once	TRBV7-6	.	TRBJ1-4	CASSLAPGALELFF	TGTGCCAGCAGCTTAGCGCCAGGGGCTCTAGAACTGTTTTTT
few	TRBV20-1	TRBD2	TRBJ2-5	CSAGLAGLAGQETQYF	TGCAGTGCCGGACTAGCGGGGTTGGCGGGGCAAGAGACCCAGTACTTC
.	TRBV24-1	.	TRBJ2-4	CATSDWAENIQYF	TGTGCCACCAGTGATTGGGCTGAGAACATTCAGTACTTC
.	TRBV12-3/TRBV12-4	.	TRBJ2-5	CASRFLYQETQYF	TGTGCCAGCAGGTTCCTATACCAAGAGACCCAGTACTTC
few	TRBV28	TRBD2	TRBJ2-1	CASSSSGRSDYNEQFF	TGTGCCAGCAGTTCGAGCGGGAGGTCTGACTACAATGAGCAGTTCTTC
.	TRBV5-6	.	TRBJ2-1	CASSPGGDPTPTLSSYNEQFF	TGTGCCAGCAGCCCCGGTGGAGATCCTACCCCAACCCTTTCGTCCTACAATGAGCAGTTCTTC
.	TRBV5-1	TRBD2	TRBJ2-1	CASSGRPLGLAGVAEQFF	TGCGCCAGCAGTGGACGTCCTCTGGGACTAGCGGGAGTGGCTGAGCAGTTCTTC
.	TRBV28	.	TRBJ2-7	CASSSEWVGAPYEQYF	TGTGCCAGCAGTTCAGAATGGGTCGGGGCACCCTACGAGCAGTACTTC
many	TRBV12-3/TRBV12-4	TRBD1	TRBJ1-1	CASSLFRGQGAFF	TGTGCCAGCAGTTTGTTCAGGGGGCAGGGAGCTTTCTTT
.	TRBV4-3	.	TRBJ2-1	CASSQGTGVGNEQFF	TGCGCCAGCAGCCAAGGAACGGGAGTAGGAAATGAGCAGTTCTTC
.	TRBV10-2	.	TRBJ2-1	CASSESNWGEQFF	TGCGCCAGCAGTGAGTCGAACTGGGGTGAGCAGTTCTTC
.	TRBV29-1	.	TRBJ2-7	CSVKPKRASYEQYF	TGCAGCGTGAAGCCGAAGAGGGCCTCCTACGAGCAGTACTTC
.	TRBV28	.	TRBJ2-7	CASSPGRAPYEQYF	TGTGCCAGCAGCCCTGGCCGGGCTCCCTACGAGCAGTACTTC
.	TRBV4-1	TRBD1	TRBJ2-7	CASSQDVTGSYEQYF	TGCGCCAGCAGCCAAGACGTGACAGGGTCCTACGAGCAGTACTTC
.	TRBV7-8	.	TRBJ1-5	CASSLLSVNQPQHF	TGTGCCAGCAGCTTGCTATCGGTTAATCAGCCCCAGCATTTT
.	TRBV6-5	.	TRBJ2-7	CASKTRDEQYF	TGTGCCAGCAAGACCAGGGACGAGCAGTACTTC
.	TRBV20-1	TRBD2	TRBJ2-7	CSARDKAGDRYEQYF	TGCAGTGCTAGAGATAAGGCGGGAGATCGATACGAGCAGTACTTC
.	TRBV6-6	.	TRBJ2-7	CASGSYTDEQYF	TGTGCCAGCGGATCCTACACGGACGAGCAGTACTTC
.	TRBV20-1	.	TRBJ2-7	CSARALEVAGFYNEQYF	TGCAGTGCTAGAGCCCTCGAAGTAGCAGGATTCTACAATGAGCAGTACTTC
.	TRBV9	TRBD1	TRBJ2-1	CASSVAGTGGSYNEQFF	TGTGCCAGCAGCGTAGCCGGGACAGGGGGCTCCTACAATGAGCAGTTCTTC
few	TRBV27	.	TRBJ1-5	CASSLTKNQPQHF	TGTGCCAGCAGTTTAACCAAAAATCAGCCCCAGCATTTT
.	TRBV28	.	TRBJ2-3	CASSPFGPRGDTQYF	TGTGCCAGCAGCCCCTTTGGCCCCCGGGGAGATACGCAGTATTTT
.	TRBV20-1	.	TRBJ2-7	CSARPAGRPSGYEQYF	TGCAGTGCCCGACCAGCTGGGCGGCCTTCTGGGTACGAGCAGTACTTC
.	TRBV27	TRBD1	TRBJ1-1	CASSSQGGTNTEAFF	TGTGCCAGCAGTTCCCAGGGGGGAACAAACACTGAAGCTTTCTTT
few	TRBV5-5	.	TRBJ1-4	CASSLGPHREANEKLFF	TGTGCCAGCAGCTTGGGCCCCCACAGGGAGGCGAATGAAAAACTGTTTTTT
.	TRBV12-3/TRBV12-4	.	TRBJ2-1	CASSLRDFNYNEQFF	TGTGCCAGCAGTTTAAGGGACTTTAACTACAATGAGCAGTTCTTC
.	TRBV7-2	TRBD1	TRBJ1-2	CASSPTGGGGVYGYTF	TGTGCCAGCAGCCCTACAGGGGGCGGTGGGGTTTATGGCTACACCTTC
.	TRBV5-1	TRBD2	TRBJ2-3	CASSLAGSGRHPTQYF	TGCGCCAGCAGCTTGGCCGGTAGCGGGAGGCACCCTACGCAGTATTTT
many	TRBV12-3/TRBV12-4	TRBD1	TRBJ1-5	CASSPTGEQPQHF	TGTGCCAGCAGTCCAACAGGGGAACAGCCCCAGCATTTT
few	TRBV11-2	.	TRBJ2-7	CASATWDEQYF	TGTGCCAGCGCCACCTGGGACGAGCAGTACTTC
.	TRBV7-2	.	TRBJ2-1	CASSLADTGEQFF	TGTGCCAGCAGCTTAGCGGACACAGGGGAGCAGTTCTTC
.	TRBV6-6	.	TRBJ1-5	CASSYGSSNQPQHF	TGTGCCAGCAGTTACGGGAGTAGCAATCAGCCCCAGCATTTT